These T cell receptor beta chains were read from a single sample in a study of T cells after yellow fever vaccination. TCRdb reprocessed the 5' RACE reads via MiXCR and lists one record per CDR3 protein. The sample shows some 320,000 distinct CDR3 sequences, approximately 12% of them seen only once. The input for sequencing was CD4+ T cells sorted from PBMCs, taken 45 days after the yellow fever booster vaccination. The receptors derive from a young man who received the YFV17D yellow fever vaccine. Both conserved end residues are part of each CDR3. D genes are given only for firm matches. Rows give clone size only sometimes, using once, few, many, or a class for an expanded clone.

TRBV5-1	NA	NA	TRBJ1-1	TGCGCCAGCAGCTTGGGACAGCGGACGGGCGCTTTCTTT	CASSLGQRTGAFF
TRBV20-1	TRBD1	NA	TRBJ1-1	TGCAGTGCTAGTCGACAGGGGCCAGAAGCTTTCTTT	CSASRQGPEAFF
TRBV29-1	TRBD2	few	TRBJ2-1	TGCAGCGTTCGGGGGGGCTTGATCGATGAGCAGTTCTTC	CSVRGGLIDEQFF
TRBV4-2	TRBD2	NA	TRBJ2-3	TGTGCCAGCAGCCAACCGACTAGCGGGGGCACAGATACGCAGTATTTT	CASSQPTSGGTDTQYF
TRBV7-2	NA	NA	TRBJ2-2	TGTGCCAGCAGCAAAGACAGGAACACCGGGGAGCTGTTTTTT	CASSKDRNTGELFF
TRBV12-3/TRBV12-4	NA	few	TRBJ1-2	TGTGCCAGCAGTCCGGGACACTCTAACTATGGCTACACCTTC	CASSPGHSNYGYTF
TRBV6-5	NA	few	TRBJ1-5	TGTGCCAGCAAACCCGACAGGAATAGCAATCAGCCCCAGCATTTT	CASKPDRNSNQPQHF
TRBV10-3	TRBD1	few	TRBJ2-5	TGTGCCATCAGAGCAACCTCAGGGGGAGAGACCCAGTACTTC	CAIRATSGGETQYF
TRBV20-1	TRBD1	few	TRBJ1-2	TGCAGTGCTAGTCCTGCAGGGGGCGAAGGCTATGGCTACACCTTC	CSASPAGGEGYGYTF
TRBV7-9	NA	few	TRBJ1-4	TGTGCCAGCAGCTTCGGACTCGAGGGTGAAAAACTGTTTTTT	CASSFGLEGEKLFF
TRBV20-1	TRBD2	NA	TRBJ2-3	TGCAGTGCTAATTTTGCGGGGGGGAGCACAGATACGCAGTATTTT	CSANFAGGSTDTQYF
TRBV4-1	NA	few	TRBJ1-2	TGCGCCAGCAGCCAAGAACAAGGGAAAGGTTACACCTTC	CASSQEQGKGYTF
TRBV7-9	TRBD1	NA	TRBJ2-1	TGTGCCAGCAGCTTTGCGGCAGGGGGTGTTGAGCAGTTCTTC	CASSFAAGGVEQFF
TRBV7-2	NA	NA	TRBJ2-5	TGTGCCAGCAGCTTCGGGTTGACTAATATCCAAGAGACCCAGTACTTC	CASSFGLTNIQETQYF
TRBV7-2	NA	NA	TRBJ1-2	TGTGCCAGCAGCTTAGCCACGTCAGATGGCTACACCTTC	CASSLATSDGYTF
TRBV6-1	TRBD2	few	TRBJ2-1	TGTGCCAGCACCCTTGCGGGGGGCCTCAATGAGCAGTTCTTC	CASTLAGGLNEQFF
TRBV19	NA	few	TRBJ1-2	TGTGCCAGTAGTCCACAGAGGATCGGCGACTATGGCTACACCTTC	CASSPQRIGDYGYTF
TRBV12-3/TRBV12-4	TRBD2	few	TRBJ2-5	TGTGCCAGCAGTTCGCGGGGGGCTGACGAGACCCAGTACTTC	CASSSRGADETQYF
TRBV10-3	TRBD1	NA	TRBJ2-5	TGTGCCAACAGACGGACAGGGGGCGAGACCCAGTACTTC	CANRRTGGETQYF
TRBV28	NA	few	TRBJ1-1	TGTGCCAGCAACGACCTCCTGGCTGAAGCTTTCTTT	CASNDLLAEAFF
TRBV27	TRBD2	few	TRBJ2-1	TGTGCCAGCAGTTTTCGGGGGGGCTACTACAATGAGCAGTTCTTC	CASSFRGGYYNEQFF
TRBV4-1	NA	many	TRBJ2-1	TGCGCCAGCAAGCCAGGGCTGGGGTTCTCCTACAATGAGCAGTTCTTC	CASKPGLGFSYNEQFF
TRBV20-1	TRBD1	NA	TRBJ1-1	TGCAGTGCAAAGACAGGGTCCGGGGTTTGGGCTGAAGCTTTCTTT	CSAKTGSGVWAEAFF
TRBV4-1	NA	few	TRBJ1-6	TGCGCCAGCAGCCAAGTGTCCGGCTATAATTCACCCCTCCACTTT	CASSQVSGYNSPLHF
TRBV4-1	TRBD1	NA	TRBJ1-4	TGCGCCAGCAGCCAAGGGGGAGGACAGGGCGAAAATGAAAAACTGTTTTTT	CASSQGGGQGENEKLFF
TRBV4-1	TRBD1	NA	TRBJ2-2	TGCGCCAGCAGCCAAGATACGAGGGGGCCCACCGGGGAGCTGTTTTTT	CASSQDTRGPTGELFF
TRBV4-1	NA	NA	TRBJ2-3	TGCGCCAGCAGCCGCTACCAAGGAGGGCAAGAGCCCTTAACTAGCACAGATACGCAGTATTTT	CASSRYQGGQEPLTSTDTQYF
TRBV6-5	TRBD1	few	TRBJ1-2	TGTGCCAGCAGTTACCTCCGAGACAGGGGGAATGGCTACACCTTC	CASSYLRDRGNGYTF
TRBV20-1	NA	NA	TRBJ1-1	TGCAGTGCGTCCTTGGCGGGGATTTTGAACACTGAAGCTTTCTTT	CSASLAGILNTEAFF
TRBV29-1	NA	many	TRBJ2-5	TGCAGCGTTGAAGACAGCCAAGAGACCCAGTACTTC	CSVEDSQETQYF
TRBV11-2	NA	many	TRBJ1-5	TGTGCCAGCAGCTTAGAGAGGGTTAATCAGCCCCAGCATTTT	CASSLERVNQPQHF
TRBV5-1	TRBD2	NA	TRBJ2-2	TGCGCCAGCAGCTTGGCGCTAGCGGGGGGGCCCAACGGGGAGCTGTTTTTT	CASSLALAGGPNGELFF
TRBV12-5	NA	few	TRBJ1-1	TGTGCTAGTAACGTTGTAATAGGCCCGAACACTGAAGCTTTCTTT	CASNVVIGPNTEAFF
TRBV6-2/TRBV6-3	NA	few	TRBJ1-2	TGTGCCAGCAGTTCGACAGGCCAGATCTATGGCTACACCTTC	CASSSTGQIYGYTF
TRBV4-3	TRBD2	many	TRBJ2-3	TGCGCCAGCAGCCAAGAGGAAGCGGGGGGTTTAGATACGCAGTATTTT	CASSQEEAGGLDTQYF
TRBV2	NA	few	TRBJ1-2	TGTGCCAGCAGTGAAGCTCAAACCTTCGGTGGCTACACCTTC	CASSEAQTFGGYTF
TRBV3-1	TRBD1	NA	TRBJ1-1	TGTGCCAGCGGACAGGCGGACCGTGGTGAAGCTTTCTTT	CASGQADRGEAFF
TRBV4-3	NA	few	TRBJ1-2	TGCGCCAGCAGCCAAGATATCGGGACCGAGCTTTGTCTATGCTACACCTTC	CASSQDIGTELCLCYTF
TRBV7-2	TRBD2	few	TRBJ2-1	TGTGCCAGCAGCTTAGCGTCCGGCGGGGGTGGTAGCAATGAGCAGTTCTTC	CASSLASGGGGSNEQFF
TRBV5-1	NA	few	TRBJ2-5	TGCGCCAGCAGCGGCGAGGCCCAAGAGACCCAGTACTTC	CASSGEAQETQYF
TRBV2	NA	NA	TRBJ2-1	TGTGCCAGCAGTCCTCAGACCCGGGTGAGAGGGTTCTTC	CASSPQTRVRGFF
TRBV5-1	TRBD1	NA	TRBJ1-1	TGCGCCAGCAGCACTTGGACAGGGGGTAACACTGAAGCTTTCTTT	CASSTWTGGNTEAFF
TRBV2	TRBD1	few	TRBJ1-1	TGTGCCAGCAGCCGGACAGGGATGATGCAAGCTTTCTTT	CASSRTGMMQAFF
TRBV19	TRBD1	few	TRBJ2-3	TGTGCCAGTAGTACGGACAGGGCCAGCACAGATACGCAGTATTTT	CASSTDRASTDTQYF
TRBV27	TRBD1	few	TRBJ1-2	TGTGCCAGCAGCCCGGGACAGATATATGGCTACACCTTC	CASSPGQIYGYTF
TRBV5-4	NA	few	TRBJ2-1	TGTGCCAGCAGGGACCTAATAAATGAGCAGTTCTTC	CASRDLINEQFF
TRBV7-2	NA	many	TRBJ2-4	TGTGCCAGCAGCTTAGAGAGCCAGGGGGGAGACATTCAGTACTTC	CASSLESQGGDIQYF
TRBV25-1	NA	NA	TRBJ2-5	TGTGCCAGCACCGGAGGGACTCCCCGGCGGGAGACCCAGTACTTC	CASTGGTPRRETQYF
TRBV25-1	NA	NA	TRBJ2-7	TGTGCCAGCAGTGACGCCGCAGGGCCTGACCACGAGCAGTACTTC	CASSDAAGPDHEQYF
TRBV12-3/TRBV12-4	NA	NA	TRBJ2-6	TGTGCCAGCAGTTTGGACACATGGTCCCTCTCTGGGGCCAACGTCCTGACTTTC	CASSLDTWSLSGANVLTF
TRBV5-5	NA	few	TRBJ1-2	TGTGCCAGCAGCTCGGGAGCAGGGAATAACTATGGCTACACCTTC	CASSSGAGNNYGYTF
TRBV6-2/TRBV6-3	NA	few	TRBJ1-5	TGTGCCAGCAGTTACTCGACCTTCAATCAGCCCCAGCATTTT	CASSYSTFNQPQHF
TRBV20-1	NA	NA	TRBJ2-3	TGCAGTGCTAGAGTAGACTCGAACACAGATACGCAGTATTTT	CSARVDSNTDTQYF
TRBV6-5	TRBD2	NA	TRBJ2-2	TGTGCCAGCAGTCGACTAGCTTATAACACCGGGGAGCTGTTTTTT	CASSRLAYNTGELFF
TRBV6-2/TRBV6-3	NA	NA	TRBJ1-2	TGTGCCGGCTATGGCTACACCTTC	CAGYGYTF